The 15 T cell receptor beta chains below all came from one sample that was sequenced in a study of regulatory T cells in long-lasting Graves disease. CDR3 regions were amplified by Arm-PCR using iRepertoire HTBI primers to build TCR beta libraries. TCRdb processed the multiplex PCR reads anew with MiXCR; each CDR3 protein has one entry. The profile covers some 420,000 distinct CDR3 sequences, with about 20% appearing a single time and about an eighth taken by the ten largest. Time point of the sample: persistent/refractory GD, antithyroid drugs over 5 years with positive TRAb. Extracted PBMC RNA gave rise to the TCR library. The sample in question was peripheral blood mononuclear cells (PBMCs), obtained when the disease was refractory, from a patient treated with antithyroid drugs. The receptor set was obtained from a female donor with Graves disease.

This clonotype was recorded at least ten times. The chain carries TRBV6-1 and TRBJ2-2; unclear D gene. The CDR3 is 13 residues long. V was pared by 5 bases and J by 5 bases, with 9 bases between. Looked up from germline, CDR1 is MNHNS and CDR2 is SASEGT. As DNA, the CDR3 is TGTGCCAGCAGTCCAGCCCCGACCGGGGAGCTGTTTTTT. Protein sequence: CASSPAPTGELFF.

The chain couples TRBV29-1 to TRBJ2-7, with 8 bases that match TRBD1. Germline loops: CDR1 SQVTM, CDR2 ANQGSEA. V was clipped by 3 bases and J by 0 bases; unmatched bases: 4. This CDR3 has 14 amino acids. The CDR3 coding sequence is TGCAGCGTTGATGGACAGGGAAGCTCCTACGAGCAGTACTTC. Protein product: CSVDGQGSSYEQYF.

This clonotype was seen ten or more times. CDR3 coding DNA: TGTGCCAGCAGCTTGGCGGGCTACGCCAAAAACATTCAGTACTTC. This codes for CASSLAGYAKNIQYF. The chain joins TRBV5-6 to TRBJ2-4, with unresolved D. The V gene's germline CDR1 is SGHDT and CDR2 YYEEEE. The CDR3 consists of 15 residues. V lost 0 bases and J lost 1, with 8 bases in between.

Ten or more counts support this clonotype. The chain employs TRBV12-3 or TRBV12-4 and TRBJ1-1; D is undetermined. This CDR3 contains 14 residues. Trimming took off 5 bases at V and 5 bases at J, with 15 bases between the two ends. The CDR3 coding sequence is TGTGCCAGCAGTACCCTCCTCAGAGGGACTGAAGCTTTCTTT. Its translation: CASSTLLRGTEAFF.

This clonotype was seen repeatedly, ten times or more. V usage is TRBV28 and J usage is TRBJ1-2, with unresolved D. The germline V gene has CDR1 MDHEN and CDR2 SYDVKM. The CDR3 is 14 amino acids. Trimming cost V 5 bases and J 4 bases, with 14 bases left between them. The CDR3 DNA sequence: TGTGCCAGCAGTCCCCCGGGTGGCGGCTATGGCTACACCTTC. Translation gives CASSPPGGGYGYTF.

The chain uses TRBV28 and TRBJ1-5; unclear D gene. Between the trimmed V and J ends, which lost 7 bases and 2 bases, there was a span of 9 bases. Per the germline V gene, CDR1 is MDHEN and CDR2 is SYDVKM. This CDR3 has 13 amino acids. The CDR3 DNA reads TGTGCCAGCACCCGGGGAGGCAATCAGCCCCAGCATTTT. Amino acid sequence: CASTRGGNQPQHF.

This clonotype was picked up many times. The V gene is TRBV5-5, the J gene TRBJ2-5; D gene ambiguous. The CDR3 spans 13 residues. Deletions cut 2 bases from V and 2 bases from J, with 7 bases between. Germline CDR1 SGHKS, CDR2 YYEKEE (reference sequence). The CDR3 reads CASSLNRQETQYF. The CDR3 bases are TGTGCCAGCAGCTTAAATAGGCAAGAGACCCAGTACTTC. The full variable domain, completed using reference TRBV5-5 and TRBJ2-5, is DAGVTQSPTHLIKTRGQQVTLRCSPISGHKSVSWYQQVLGQGPQFIFQYYEKEERGRGNFPDRFSARQFPNYSSELNVNALLLGDSALYLCASSLNRQETQYFGPGTRLLVL.

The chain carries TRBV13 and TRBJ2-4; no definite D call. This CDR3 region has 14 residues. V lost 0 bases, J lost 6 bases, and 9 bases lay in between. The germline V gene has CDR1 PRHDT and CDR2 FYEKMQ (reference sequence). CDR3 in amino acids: CASSLGIATNIQYF. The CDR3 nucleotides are TGTGCCAGCAGCTTAGGGATTGCGACAAACATTCAGTACTTC.

CDR3 in DNA: TGCAGTGCTAGTTTCTCTGGGCAGGGTGGTTCACCCCTCCACTTT. This translates into CSASFSGQGGSPLHF. The rearrangement links TRBV20-1 to TRBJ1-6; tentatively, D is TRBD1 (5 bases). CDR3 length: 15 amino acids. Trimming stripped 3 bases from V and 9 bases from J, with 18 bases between. CDR1 and CDR2 from the germline V gene are DFQATT and SNEGSKA (reference sequence).

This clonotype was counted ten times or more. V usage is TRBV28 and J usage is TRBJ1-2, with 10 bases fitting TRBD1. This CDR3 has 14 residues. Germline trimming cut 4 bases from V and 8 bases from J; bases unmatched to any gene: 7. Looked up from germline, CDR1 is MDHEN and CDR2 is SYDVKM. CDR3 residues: CASSSRTGGSGYTF. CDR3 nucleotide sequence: TGTGCCAGCAGTTCTCGGACAGGGGGAAGCGGCTACACCTTC.

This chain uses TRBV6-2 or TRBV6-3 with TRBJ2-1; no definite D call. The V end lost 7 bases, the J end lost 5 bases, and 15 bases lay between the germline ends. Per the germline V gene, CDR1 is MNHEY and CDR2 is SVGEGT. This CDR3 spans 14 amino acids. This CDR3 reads CASKDGYVNNEQFF. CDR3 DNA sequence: TGTGCCAGCAAAGACGGATACGTAAACAATGAGCAGTTCTTC.

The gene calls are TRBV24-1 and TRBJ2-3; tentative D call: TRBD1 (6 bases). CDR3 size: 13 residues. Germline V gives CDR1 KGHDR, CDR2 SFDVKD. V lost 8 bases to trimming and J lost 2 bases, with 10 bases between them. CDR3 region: CATTRTDTDTQYF. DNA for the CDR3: TGTGCCACCACCAGGACAGACACAGATACGCAGTATTTT.

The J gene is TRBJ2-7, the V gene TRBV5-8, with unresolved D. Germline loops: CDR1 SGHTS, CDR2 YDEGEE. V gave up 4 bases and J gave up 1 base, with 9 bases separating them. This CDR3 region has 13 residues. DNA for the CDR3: TGTGCCAGCAGCCCGTATAATTCCTACGAGCAGTACTTC. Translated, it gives CASSPYNSYEQYF.

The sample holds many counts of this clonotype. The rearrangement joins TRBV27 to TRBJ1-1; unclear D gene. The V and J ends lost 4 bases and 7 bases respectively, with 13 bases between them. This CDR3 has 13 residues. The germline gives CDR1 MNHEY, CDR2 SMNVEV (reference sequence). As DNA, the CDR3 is TGTGCCAGCAGTTCCCGAATACAGCGTGAAGCTTTCTTT. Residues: CASSSRIQREAFF.

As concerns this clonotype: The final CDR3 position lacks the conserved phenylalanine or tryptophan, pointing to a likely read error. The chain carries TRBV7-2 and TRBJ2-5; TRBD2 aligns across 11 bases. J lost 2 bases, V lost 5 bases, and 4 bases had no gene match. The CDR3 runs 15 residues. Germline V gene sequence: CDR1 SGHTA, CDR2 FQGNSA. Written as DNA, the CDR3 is TGTGCCAGCAGCCTTAGCGGGGGGGTACAAGAGACCCAGTACTCC. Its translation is CASSLSGGVQETQYS.